The source of this TCR beta chain is a study of T cell clones after liver transplantation. Study context: In this trial, immunosuppression withdrawal was attempted within 2 years of liver transplant.

Regarding the study as a whole: Conclusions were preliminary, with small, heterogeneous patient groups.

The CDR3 totals 14 residues. Germline CDR1 reads SGHTA; CDR2 reads FQGTGA. Trimming removed 3 bases from V and 6 bases from J, with 11 bases in between. Sequencing used immunoSEQ multiplex PCR; TCRdb keeps in-frame clones, though not all of them. This sample yields roughly 20,000 clones, of which 80% are seen a single time; under 40% belongs to the top ten. Of note for this clone: The antigen remains unidentified.

The TCR originated in a human patient who received a liver transplant. T cells may partly derive from the graft donor. The rearrangement uses TRBV7-3 and TRBJ2-2; possibly TRBD1 for D (6 bases). The input for sequencing was CD8+ T cells from blood, taken less than 50 months after liver transplant. The DNA of the CDR3 is TGTGCCAGCAGCTTTATACAGGGCGCCGGGGAGCTGTTTTTT. Translation gives CASSFIQGAGELFF.